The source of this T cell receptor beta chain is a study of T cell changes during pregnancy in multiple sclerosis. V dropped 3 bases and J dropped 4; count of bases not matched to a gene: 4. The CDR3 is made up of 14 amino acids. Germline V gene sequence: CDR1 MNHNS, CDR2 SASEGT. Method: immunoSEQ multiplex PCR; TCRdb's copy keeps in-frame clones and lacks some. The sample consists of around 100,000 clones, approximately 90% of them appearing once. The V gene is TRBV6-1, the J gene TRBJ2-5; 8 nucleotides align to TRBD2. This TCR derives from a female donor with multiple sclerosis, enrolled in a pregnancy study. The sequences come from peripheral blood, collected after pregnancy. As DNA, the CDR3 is TGTGCCAGCAGTGAGCCCGGGACTAGAGAGACCCAGTACTTC. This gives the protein CASSEPGTRETQYF.